The rows below give T cell receptor beta chains drawn from one sample of a study of CD8+CD57+ T cells in acquired aplastic anemia. One entry per CDR3 protein results from TCRdb running MiXCR on the reads. Of 75,000 to 100,000 distinct CDR3 sequences in the sample, around 68% were seen once. The specimen sequenced was sorted CD4+, CD8+, or CD8+CD57+ T cells (not recorded which) from PBMCs. The receptors shown here come from a human donor with aplastic anemia. CDR3s include the opening cysteine and the closing phenylalanine or tryptophan. The D gene is left open where the match is weak. Size is omitted from some rows. Given values are once, few, many or a class for expanded clones.

len: 13; j_gene: TRBJ2-5; v_gene: TRBV20-1; abundance: -; d_gene: -; CDR3nt: TGCAGTGCTAGGAGGGGGGCCGAGGAGACCCAGTACTTC; CDR3aa: CSARRGAEETQYF
len: 14; j_gene: TRBJ2-7; v_gene: TRBV10-1; abundance: -; d_gene: TRBD1; CDR3nt: TGCGCCAGCACCAAGGGGACAGAGCACTACGAGCAGTACTTC; CDR3aa: CASTKGTEHYEQYF
len: 12; j_gene: TRBJ1-6; v_gene: TRBV7-9; abundance: -; d_gene: -; CDR3nt: TGTGCCAGCAGCGTAAATAATTCACCCCTCCACTTT; CDR3aa: CASSVNNSPLHF
len: 17; j_gene: TRBJ2-3; v_gene: TRBV20-1; abundance: -; d_gene: TRBD2; CDR3nt: TGCAGTGCTAGAGCCTCCGCACTAGCGCCTAGCACAGATACGCAGTATTTT; CDR3aa: CSARASALAPSTDTQYF
len: 16; j_gene: TRBJ1-2; v_gene: TRBV9; abundance: -; d_gene: TRBD1; CDR3nt: TGTGCCAGCAGCCCGGACGGGGACAGGGGAGTCTATGGCTACACCTTC; CDR3aa: CASSPDGDRGVYGYTF
len: 13; j_gene: TRBJ1-2; v_gene: TRBV11-3; abundance: -; d_gene: TRBD1; CDR3nt: TGTGCCAGCAGCTTAGCTGAGGGGGCGGACTACACCTTC; CDR3aa: CASSLAEGADYTF
len: 13; j_gene: TRBJ1-5; v_gene: TRBV19; abundance: -; d_gene: -; CDR3nt: TGTGCCAGTACGTCAGGGGAGCGTCAGCCCCAGCATTTT; CDR3aa: CASTSGERQPQHF
len: 13; j_gene: TRBJ2-3; v_gene: TRBV10-3; abundance: many; d_gene: -; CDR3nt: TGTGCCATCAGTGAGGCCTTGGGAGATACGCAGTATTTT; CDR3aa: CAISEALGDTQYF
len: 10; j_gene: TRBJ2-5; v_gene: TRBV20-1; abundance: -; d_gene: -; CDR3nt: TGCAGTGCGAGGCAGGAGACCCAGTACTTC; CDR3aa: CSARQETQYF
len: 14; j_gene: TRBJ2-2; v_gene: TRBV7-8; abundance: once; d_gene: -; CDR3nt: TGTGCCAGCAGGCCCGACAGGAACACCGGGGAGCTGTTTTTT; CDR3aa: CASRPDRNTGELFF
len: 12; j_gene: TRBJ2-1; v_gene: TRBV20-1; abundance: -; d_gene: -; CDR3nt: TGCAGTGCGGGGGGGGCTAACTCTGAGCAGTTCTTC; CDR3aa: CSAGGANSEQFF
len: 14; j_gene: TRBJ2-7; v_gene: TRBV2; abundance: few; d_gene: TRBD2; CDR3nt: TGTGCCAGCGCGGAGCTAGCGGACTCCTACGAGCAGTACTTC; CDR3aa: CASAELADSYEQYF
len: 15; j_gene: TRBJ2-7; v_gene: TRBV9; abundance: -; d_gene: TRBD2; CDR3nt: TGTGCCAGCAGCGTGGGGGGGTCGGGCTACTACGAGCAGTACTTC; CDR3aa: CASSVGGSGYYEQYF
len: 16; j_gene: TRBJ2-5; v_gene: TRBV15; abundance: -; d_gene: TRBD1; CDR3nt: TGTGCCACCAGCGGGGGGACAGGAGACACCCACGAGACCCAGTACTTC; CDR3aa: CATSGGTGDTHETQYF
len: 13; j_gene: TRBJ2-7; v_gene: TRBV10-3; abundance: -; d_gene: -; CDR3nt: TGTGCCATCAGTGAGTCGGGGGGCTACGAGCAGTACTTC; CDR3aa: CAISESGGYEQYF
len: 14; j_gene: TRBJ2-1; v_gene: TRBV7-6; abundance: few; d_gene: TRBD2; CDR3nt: TGTGCCAGCAGCTTAGAAGCGGGAGGAGGTGAGCAGTTCTTC; CDR3aa: CASSLEAGGGEQFF
len: 14; j_gene: TRBJ2-5; v_gene: TRBV7-3; abundance: -; d_gene: -; CDR3nt: TGTGCCAGCAGCCGCGATCCGACGGGAGAGACCCAGTACTTC; CDR3aa: CASSRDPTGETQYF
len: 13; j_gene: TRBJ2-2; v_gene: TRBV15; abundance: -; d_gene: -; CDR3nt: TGTGCCACCAGCCGGGACCAGCGCAGGGAGCTGTTTTTT; CDR3aa: CATSRDQRRELFF
len: 10; j_gene: TRBJ2-3; v_gene: TRBV2; abundance: -; d_gene: -; CDR3nt: TGTGCCAGCAGCGGTCCTACGCAGTATTTT; CDR3aa: CASSGPTQYF
len: 15; j_gene: TRBJ2-5; v_gene: TRBV7-2; abundance: -; d_gene: TRBD1; CDR3nt: TGTGCCAGCAGCTTGCGGACAGGGATGTTGGAGACCCAGTACTTC; CDR3aa: CASSLRTGMLETQYF
len: 11; j_gene: TRBJ1-1; v_gene: TRBV7-6; abundance: -; d_gene: -; CDR3nt: TGTGCCAGCAGTAGTGGCACTGAAGCTTTCTTT; CDR3aa: CASSSGTEAFF
len: 17; j_gene: TRBJ2-7; v_gene: TRBV6-1; abundance: -; d_gene: TRBD1; CDR3nt: TGTGCCAGCAGTGATTACCCTCGGGACAGGGCACCCTACGAGCAGTACTTC; CDR3aa: CASSDYPRDRAPYEQYF
len: 15; j_gene: TRBJ2-3; v_gene: TRBV15; abundance: few; d_gene: -; CDR3nt: TGTGCCACCCATTCCGGCGAGAGGAGCACAGATACGCAGTATTTT; CDR3aa: CATHSGERSTDTQYF
len: 15; j_gene: TRBJ2-3; v_gene: TRBV11-1; abundance: many; d_gene: -; CDR3nt: TGTGCCAGCAGCTTAACAGGTTTCAGTACAGATACGCAGTATTTT; CDR3aa: CASSLTGFSTDTQYF
len: 12; j_gene: TRBJ1-3; v_gene: TRBV20-1; abundance: -; d_gene: -; CDR3nt: TGCAGTGCTAGAAGCAGGTCCGACACCATATATTTT; CDR3aa: CSARSRSDTIYF
len: 13; j_gene: TRBJ1-5; v_gene: TRBV2; abundance: -; d_gene: -; CDR3nt: TGTGCCAGCATGAGGGATAGCAATCAGCCCCAGCATTTT; CDR3aa: CASMRDSNQPQHF
len: 13; j_gene: TRBJ2-2; v_gene: TRBV15; abundance: few; d_gene: TRBD2; CDR3nt: TGTGCCACCAGCGTTAGCGGGGACGGGGAGCTGTTTTTT; CDR3aa: CATSVSGDGELFF